The clone carrying this TCR beta chain was recorded a few times. Its antigen is as yet unknown. The sample originates from a study of beta chain features in type 1 diabetes. Findings and caveats of the study: In all four CD4+ subsets, TCRB CDR3 length was significantly, moderately reduced in type 1 diabetes. PCR may have favored shorter templates equally in patients and controls.

CDR3 size: 15 residues. V was cut by 8 bases and J by 0 bases, with 14 bases left in between. Germline V CDR1 and CDR2: MDHEN, SYDVKM. The isolated RNA, all of it, was reverse transcribed, so expressed TCRB transcripts were what got sequenced. The assay was immunoSEQ multiplex PCR, and TCRdb's table has in-frame clones only and misses some. The sample lists some 150,000 clones; about 9.4% were seen once. This sequence was found in a man younger than 35 in good health. The sample was naive CD4+ T cells from blood. The chain has TRBV28 and TRBJ1-5, with D maybe TRBD1 (5 bases). Written as DNA, the CDR3 is TGTGCCAGCCGGGGGGATCACACTAGCAATCAGCCCCAGCATTTT. Amino acid sequence: CASRGDHTSNQPQHF.